This TCR beta chain was profiled in a study of tumor-infiltrating lymphocytes in primary liver carcinoma. Study at large: Lesions, classed as T1-T3 N0M0, spanned about 4 to 11 cm across.

This clonotype was picked up a small number of times. Its antigen is still unknown. The blood RNA (from unsorted whole blood) was obtained, and germline DNA was also extracted. The length of the CDR3 is 15 residues. Germline V gives CDR1 MNHNY, CDR2 SVGAGI (reference sequence). Deletions cut 2 bases from V and 2 bases from J, with 13 bases between. Total RNA (around 0.45 ug) served as template for TCR beta cDNA synthesis primed by a constant-region primer. Three rounds of nested multiplex PCR with slightly modified ARM-PCR produced TCR beta libraries. TRBV1-TRBV30 forward primers paired with a C-beta reverse primer were used in the first two PCR rounds, which ran roughly 10 cycles each. TCRdb recomputed calls from the multiplex PCR reads with MiXCR, one row per CDR3 protein. The data contain 300,000 to 350,000 distinct CDR3 sequences, about 61% of them singletons. General study points: Because the samples were bulk unsorted, the study did not compare CD4+ and CD8+ repertoires. Tumor top-250-clone fraction significantly exceeded that of blood (p = 0.039).

The specimen was peripheral blood. This sequence was found in a man aged 35-49 years with primary liver carcinoma and hepatitis B virus infection. The J gene is TRBJ2-7, the V gene TRBV6-6; no clear D gene. In DNA, the CDR3 is TGTGCCAGCAGTTACAGTAGGGAACTCGCCTACGAGCAGTACTTC. The encoded protein is CASSYSRELAYEQYF.